This TCR beta chain was identified in a study of blood T cell repertoires in COVID-19. Across the whole study: COVID-19 samples collected from the United States, Italy and Spain covered acute and convalescent phases. The cDNA or gDNA used as material had been derived from T cells, B-cell-depleted T cells, or PBMCs.

The CDR3 runs 15 residues. Germline lookup yields CDR1 LGHNA and CDR2 YNFKEQ. J gave up 8 bases and V 3 bases, and 3 bases lay outside the gene matches. Original analysis: From reference gene primer amplification, estimates of nucleated cell counts were derived. Sequencing was performed with immunoSEQ multiplex PCR; in TCRdb, only in-frame clones are kept and a portion is missing. V, J and clone size reflect that table, while D and trimming were determined from the DNA. The table includes approximately 100,000 clones, around 81% detected once. The source of this sequence is a human donor in a cohort sampled during active COVID-19. The chain uses TRBV4-2 and TRBJ2-1, with 14 bases aligning to TRBD2. Sequences were obtained from peripheral blood. CDR3 sequence (DNA): TGTGCCAGCAGCCAGGGACTAGCGGGAGCCGATGAGCAGTTCTTC. It translates to CASSQGLAGADEQFF.